This T cell receptor (beta chain) was captured in a study of blood T cell repertoires in COVID-19. Study background: Samples representing acute and convalescent COVID-19 were sourced from the United States, Italy and Spain.

V shed 5 bases and J 2 bases; nucleotides not matched to a gene: 12. Germline V gene sequence: CDR1 SGHVS, CDR2 FQNEAQ. CDR3 length: 19 amino acids. In the original workflow: Estimated nucleated cell counts came from reference gene primer amplification. Only in-frame clones appear in the TCRdb table, and some are missing; sequencing was by immunoSEQ multiplex PCR. D and trimming were read from the DNA, whereas the V and J calls and clone size are those reported in that table. The sample shows approximately 71,000 clones, about four fifths of them seen only once. The sequence was obtained from a woman over 75 with acute or convalescent COVID-19. V usage is TRBV7-8 and J usage is TRBJ2-6, with 10 bases fitting TRBD1. Source material: peripheral blood. CDR3 nucleotide sequence: TGTGCCAGCAGCCCACTAAAAGGACAGGGGGGAGCTGGGGCCAACGTCCTGACTTTC. Encoded protein: CASSPLKGQGGAGANVLTF.